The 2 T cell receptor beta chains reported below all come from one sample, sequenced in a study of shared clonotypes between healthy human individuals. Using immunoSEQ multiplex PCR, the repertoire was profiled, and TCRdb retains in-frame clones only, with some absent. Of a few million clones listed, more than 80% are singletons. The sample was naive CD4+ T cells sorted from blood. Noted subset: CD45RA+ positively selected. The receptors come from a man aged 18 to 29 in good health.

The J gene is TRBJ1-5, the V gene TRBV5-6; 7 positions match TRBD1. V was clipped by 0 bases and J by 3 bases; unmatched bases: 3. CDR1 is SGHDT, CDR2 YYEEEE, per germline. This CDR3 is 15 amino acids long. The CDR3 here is CASSLGQGHNQPQHF. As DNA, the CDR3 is TGTGCCAGCAGCTTGGGACAGGGCCACAATCAGCCCCAGCATTTT.

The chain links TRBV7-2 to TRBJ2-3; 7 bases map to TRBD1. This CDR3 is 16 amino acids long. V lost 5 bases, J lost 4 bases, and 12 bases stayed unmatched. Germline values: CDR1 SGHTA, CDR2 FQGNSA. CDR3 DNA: TGTGCCAGCAGCGCCCGACAGGGTGGTATTGCAGATACGCAGTATTTT. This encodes CASSARQGGIADTQYF.